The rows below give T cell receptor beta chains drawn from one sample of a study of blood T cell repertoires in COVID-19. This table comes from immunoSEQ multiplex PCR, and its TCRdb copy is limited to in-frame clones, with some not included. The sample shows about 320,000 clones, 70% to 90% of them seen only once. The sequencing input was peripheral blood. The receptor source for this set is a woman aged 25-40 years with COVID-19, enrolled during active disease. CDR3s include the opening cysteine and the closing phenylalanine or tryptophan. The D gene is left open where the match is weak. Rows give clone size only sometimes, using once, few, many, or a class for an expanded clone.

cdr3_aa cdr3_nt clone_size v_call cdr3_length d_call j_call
CASSRVRADTQYF TGTGCCAGTAGCCGGGTCAGGGCAGATACGCAGTATTTT - TRBV19 13 - TRBJ2-3
CSVTREGGGPQHF TGCAGCGTTACAAGGGAGGGAGGAGGGCCCCAGCATTTT - TRBV29-1 13 - TRBJ1-5
CASSSPGGSYNEQFF TGTGCCAGCAGTTCCCCAGGGGGCTCCTACAATGAGCAGTTCTTC - TRBV6-6 15 TRBD1 TRBJ2-1
CASSRLRSTEAFF TGTGCCAGCAGCCGTCTGCGGAGCACTGAAGCTTTCTTT - TRBV6-5 13 - TRBJ1-1
CASSSPSGRDWETQYF TGTGCCAGCAGTTCCCCCTCGGGCAGGGATTGGGAGACCCAGTACTTC - TRBV28 16 - TRBJ2-5
CASSDGSGQTDYGYTF TGTGCCAGCAGCGATGGGTCAGGCCAGACAGACTATGGCTACACCTTC - TRBV7-9 16 - TRBJ1-2
CASSLRGGGYTF TGTGCCAGCAGCTTAAGGGGCGGCGGCTACACCTTC - TRBV5-4 12 - TRBJ1-2
CASSGTGVYSNQPQHF TGTGCCAGCAGTGGGACAGGGGTTTATAGCAATCAGCCCCAGCATTTT - TRBV6-1 16 TRBD1 TRBJ1-5
CASSFRGRGEAFF TGTGCCAGCAGTTTTAGAGGCCGGGGGGAAGCTTTCTTT - TRBV28 13 - TRBJ1-1
CASSLRQGARTEAFF TGCGCCAGCAGCTTAAGACAGGGGGCGCGCACTGAAGCTTTCTTT - TRBV5-1 15 TRBD1 TRBJ1-1
CASRAGFKNNEQFF TGTGCCAGCAGAGCGGGGTTCAAGAACAATGAGCAGTTCTTC - TRBV28 14 TRBD2 TRBJ2-1
CASSQQVYYGYTF TGTGCCAGCAGCCAGCAGGTTTACTATGGCTACACCTTC once TRBV3-1/TRBV3-2 13 - TRBJ1-2
CASTQGANSPLHF TGTGCCAGCACCCAGGGGGCGAATTCACCCCTCCACTTT few TRBV6-6 13 TRBD1 TRBJ1-6
CASSAPGIAGASYNEQFF TGTGCCAGCAGTGCCCCCGGCATAGCGGGGGCCTCCTACAATGAGCAGTTCTTC once TRBV6-1 18 TRBD2 TRBJ2-1
CASRDRQIQETQYF TGTGCCAGCAGAGACAGACAGATCCAAGAGACCCAGTACTTC - TRBV28 14 - TRBJ2-5
CASSSGTSGGGADTQYF TGCGCCAGCAGCTCCGGGACTAGCGGGGGAGGCGCAGATACGCAGTATTTT - TRBV5-1 17 TRBD2 TRBJ2-3
CASSQQAQGLVDEKLFF TGTGCCAGCAGCCAACAAGCACAGGGGTTAGTGGATGAAAAACTGTTTTTT - TRBV4-2 17 TRBD1 TRBJ1-4
CASSYRQDNEQFF TGTGCCAGCAGTTATCGACAGGACAATGAGCAGTTCTTC - TRBV6-5 13 - TRBJ2-1